Listed below are T cell receptor beta chains from one sample, sequenced in a study of blood T cell repertoires in COVID-19. Libraries were prepared by immunoSEQ multiplex PCR; TCRdb keeps only in-frame clonotypes and omits some of them. The repertoire holds about 180,000 clones, with about 81% as singletons. The sequenced sample was peripheral blood. These receptor sequences come from a woman of 80 years or more with COVID-19, enrolled during active disease. Each CDR3 is given with its conserved first and last residue. A D gene is named only where the DNA matches it firmly. Clone sizes are given selectively: once, few, many, or a class where the clone is expanded.

CDR3nt	CDR3aa	abundance	v_gene	j_gene	d_gene
TGCGCCAGCAGCTTTTGGGCGGGAGGTCGCGAGCAGTACTTC	CASSFWAGGREQYF	.	TRBV5-1	TRBJ2-7	TRBD2
TGCAGTGCAGGGGGCTCCTACGAGCAGTACTTC	CSAGGSYEQYF	.	TRBV20-1	TRBJ2-7	.
TGTGCCAGTAGCCCTTCGGCGGGCACTGAAGCTTTCTTT	CASSPSAGTEAFF	.	TRBV19	TRBJ1-1	.
TGTGCCAGCAGCCGAATACTACTGGAGCAGTACTTC	CASSRILLEQYF	.	TRBV11-2	TRBJ2-7	.
TGTGCCAGCAGCTTAGTCGGGGGTTCTGGGGCCAACGTCCTGACTTTC	CASSLVGGSGANVLTF	once	TRBV7-2	TRBJ2-6	.
TGTGCCAGCAGCAGTAACAGGGAAAACATTCAGTACTTC	CASSSNRENIQYF	.	TRBV9	TRBJ2-4	.
TGTGCCAGCAGCTTAGGGCCCCGCACAGATACGCAGTATTTT	CASSLGPRTDTQYF	.	TRBV11-2	TRBJ2-3	.
TGTGCCAGCAGCCCAGGACTAGCGGGAGTAGGCACCGGGGAGCTGTTTTTT	CASSPGLAGVGTGELFF	.	TRBV7-2	TRBJ2-2	TRBD2
TGCAGCGTTGAGTTGAAGAGGCTAGCGGGAGATGTGGTGGAGACCCAGTACTTC	CSVELKRLAGDVVETQYF	.	TRBV29-1	TRBJ2-5	TRBD2
.	CASSLLMGTGLRAGELFF	.	TRBV7-9	TRBJ2-2	.
TGTGCCAGCAGCTTAGTGGGGGGAAAGGGAGATACGCAGTATTTT	CASSLVGGKGDTQYF	.	TRBV7-2	TRBJ2-3	.
TGTGCCAGTAGTATCGGGCCTGGACAGGCAAACTATGGCTACACCTTC	CASSIGPGQANYGYTF	.	TRBV19	TRBJ1-2	TRBD1
TGTGCCAGTAGTATTGCGGCAGGGTGGAGCGGGGAGCTGTTTTTT	CASSIAAGWSGELFF	.	TRBV19	TRBJ2-2	.
TGTGCCAGCAGCGTCCAGGTTAACACTGAAGCTTTCTTT	CASSVQVNTEAFF	.	TRBV9	TRBJ1-1	.
TGTGCCAGCAGCTTAGCCAGTTACAATGAGCAGTTCTTC	CASSLASYNEQFF	.	TRBV11-3	TRBJ2-1	.
TGTGCCAGCAGCTTAGCTAGCCGGGAGACCCAGTACTTC	CASSLASRETQYF	.	TRBV7-9	TRBJ2-5	.
TGTGCTAGTGGCACGCCGGGACAGGGTAGTGAAAAACTGTTTTTT	CASGTPGQGSEKLFF	.	TRBV12-5	TRBJ1-4	TRBD1
TGTGCCAGCAGCCTACAGGGGGGCGGTCAGCCCCAGCATTTT	CASSLQGGGQPQHF	.	TRBV7-2	TRBJ1-5	TRBD1
TGCGCCAGCAGCTTCGTAACTAGCGGGAGGTACAATGAGCAGTTCTTC	CASSFVTSGRYNEQFF	.	TRBV5-1	TRBJ2-1	TRBD2
TGTGCCATCAATCTCGGCGGGGGGATCGATGAGCAGTTCTTC	CAINLGGGIDEQFF	few	TRBV10-3	TRBJ2-1	TRBD2
TGTGCCAGTAGTACCCGTCCTTGGCTAGCGGGAGCTGGGGCCAACGTCCTGACTTTC	CASSTRPWLAGAGANVLTF	.	TRBV19	TRBJ2-6	TRBD2
TGTGCCAGCAGCCAAGCCCTAGAACTAGCGGGCGACGAGCAGTACTTC	CASSQALELAGDEQYF	.	TRBV4-2	TRBJ2-7	TRBD2
TGTGCCAGCAGCGCCCTCTTGGGCGATACGCAGTATTTT	CASSALLGDTQYF	few	TRBV9	TRBJ2-3	.
TGCGCCAGCAGCGTATCCGGGACTAGTGGCGAGCAGTACTTC	CASSVSGTSGEQYF	.	TRBV5-1	TRBJ2-7	TRBD2
TGTGCCAGCAGCTTAGGACTAGTTGAAGTCAGTCCAGATACGCAGTATTTT	CASSLGLVEVSPDTQYF	.	TRBV11-2	TRBJ2-3	.
TGTGCCAGCAGTGAATTCGCTAGCGGAAACTCCTACGAGCAGTACTTC	CASSEFASGNSYEQYF	.	TRBV6-1	TRBJ2-7	TRBD2
TGTGCCAGCTCACCCCAGAACACTGAAGCTTTCTTT	CASSPQNTEAFF	.	TRBV18	TRBJ1-1	.
TGCAGCGTTGTTGGTGCGGGACAGATCGGGGAGACCCAGTACTTC	CSVVGAGQIGETQYF	few	TRBV29-1	TRBJ2-5	.
TGTGCCAGCAGCGGGGACAGGGGGCCATACTCAGCAACTAATGAAAAACTGTTTTTT	CASSGDRGPYSATNEKLFF	.	TRBV7-6	TRBJ1-4	TRBD1
TGTGCCTTCCCGGGACTAGCGGGGTATACGCAGTATTTT	CAFPGLAGYTQYF	once	TRBV2	TRBJ2-3	TRBD2
TGTGCCAGTAGTGTGTCCGGGACAGTCTCCTACGAGCAGTACTTC	CASSVSGTVSYEQYF	once	TRBV19	TRBJ2-7	TRBD1
TGCGCCAGCAGCGCTGGGACAGCCACAGATACGCAGTATTTT	CASSAGTATDTQYF	.	TRBV5-1	TRBJ2-3	TRBD1
TGTGCCACCAGCGAGGGCGGGGGACTTTCCTACGAGCAGTACTTC	CATSEGGGLSYEQYF	many	TRBV15	TRBJ2-7	TRBD2
TGCGCCAGCAGCTTGGTGGGGCTATTCGCCGGGGAGCTGTTTTTT	CASSLVGLFAGELFF	few	TRBV5-1	TRBJ2-2	.
TGTGCCAGCTCCGAAGCAGGGTATAGCTCCTATAATTCACCCCTCCACTTT	CASSEAGYSSYNSPLHF	.	TRBV3-1/TRBV3-2	TRBJ1-6	.
TGTGCCGCCCAATTTACAATGAACACTGAAGCTTTCTTT	CAAQFTMNTEAFF	.	TRBV28	TRBJ1-1	.
TGTGCCAGCACCGGCGGCCGGGACACCCTACAAGAGACCCAGTACTTC	CASTGGRDTLQETQYF	.	TRBV28	TRBJ2-5	.
TGTGCCAGCAGCCAAGATCTGGCGGTGCTGATTCCGTTCTTC	CASSQDLAVLIPFF	.	TRBV3-1/TRBV3-2	TRBJ2-1	.
TGTGCCAGCAGCTTGGTCGGCAGGGGGAATCAAAAACTGTTTTTT	CASSLVGRGNQKLFF	.	TRBV5-6	TRBJ1-4	TRBD1
TGTGCCACCAGAAAACTTCCGGGACAAGAGATCTCTGGGGCCAACGTCCTGACTTTC	CATRKLPGQEISGANVLTF	once	TRBV24-1	TRBJ2-6	.
TGTGCCACCAGCAGAGATAAGGACAGGAACACCGGGGAGCTGTTTTTT	CATSRDKDRNTGELFF	.	TRBV15	TRBJ2-2	.
TGCAGCGTTGTTGGCTTTGCCGAGCAGTACTTC	CSVVGFAEQYF	once	TRBV29-1	TRBJ2-7	.
TGTGCCAGCAGCTCGACTAGCATCGACACCGGGGAGCTGTTTTTT	CASSSTSIDTGELFF	.	TRBV7-8	TRBJ2-2	TRBD2
TGTGCCAGCAATGATGGGACTGTGAACACAGATACGCAGTATTTT	CASNDGTVNTDTQYF	.	TRBV21-1	TRBJ2-3	.
TGTGCCAGCTCCATAGAGACAGGGAAAACCGGGGAGCTGTTTTTT	CASSIETGKTGELFF	.	TRBV21-1	TRBJ2-2	.
TGCAGCGTTGACGCGGGGGTCGGCTATGGCTACACCTTC	CSVDAGVGYGYTF	many	TRBV29-1	TRBJ1-2	.
TGTGCCAGCACAAGTAGGCAGGGATACTCCTACGAGCAGTACTTC	CASTSRQGYSYEQYF	.	TRBV7-8	TRBJ2-7	.
TGTGCCAGCAGCCAAGAGGGGCGGGGGACGGGAAAACTGTTTTTT	CASSQEGRGTGKLFF	.	TRBV4-2	TRBJ1-4	.